This TCR beta chain was documented in a study of T cell responses to AZD1222 COVID-19 vaccine. Repertoires were generated with immunoSEQ multiplex PCR, while TCRdb's copy carries only in-frame clones and drops some. In the table there are over 70,000 clones, roughly 87% of which are singletons. Trimming took 4 bases from V and 6 from J; bases not matched to a gene: 6. This CDR3 has 14 amino acids. Germline V CDR1 and CDR2: LNHNV, YYDKDF (reference sequence). Notes on the study in general: Nearly half of unique spike-specific TCRs reportedly avoided B.1.351 and B.1.1.7 mutated regions.

Details on this clone: Its target is unknown.

This clonotype originated in an adult in good health. The chain employs TRBV15 and TRBJ2-3, with 8 bases lining up with TRBD1. Sequences were derived from peripheral blood, sampled on day 0 of AZD1222 vaccination. CDR3 sequence reads: CATSMDRASDTQYF. The CDR3 coding sequence is TGTGCCACCAGCATGGACAGGGCTTCGGATACGCAGTATTTT.